Shown below are 18 T cell receptor beta chains from a single sample sequenced in a study of vaccination effects on CD4 cells after COVID-19. Repertoires were generated with immunoSEQ multiplex PCR, while TCRdb's copy carries only in-frame clones and drops some. This sample has 74,000 or so clones, with 80% found just once. Antigen-specific CD4+ T cells were expanded (with viral peptide pools) by the ViraFEST assay ahead of sequencing. Around day 10 of culture, CD4+ T cells were separated out. None of the vaccinated had previously contracted SARS-CoV-2, and their nucleocapsid antibodies tested negative. What these receptors recognize is not known. The specimen comprised CD4+ T cells from PBMCs cultured with SARS-CoV-2 spike peptides, sampled before COVID-19 vaccination. The receptors here all came from a human donor who received a COVID-19 vaccine.

J is TRBJ1-5 and V is TRBV6-5, with D unclear. Germline V gene sequence: CDR1 MNHEY, CDR2 SVGAGI. Trimming cost V 6 bases and J 10 bases, with 13 bases left between them. The CDR3 covers 12 residues. CDR3 sequence: CASRADFDPQHF. The DNA for the CDR3 is TGTGCCAGCAGGGCGGATTTCGACCCCCAGCATTTT.

This sequence joins TRBV27 and TRBJ2-3, with D hard to call. The CDR3 is 15 residues long. CDR1 is MNHEY, CDR2 SMNVEV, per germline (reference sequence). V lost 4 bases to trimming and J lost 0 bases, with 11 bases between them. The DNA for the CDR3 is TGTGCCAGCAGTTGGGCCCTCTCCAGCACAGATACGCAGTATTTT. Amino acid sequence: CASSWALSSTDTQYF.

This rearrangement joins TRBV19 to TRBJ1-6; D gene ambiguous. Germline V gene sequence: CDR1 LNHDA, CDR2 SQIVND (reference sequence). This CDR3 region has 15 residues. V gave up 6 bases and J gave up 3 bases, with 12 bases separating them. The CDR3 sequence is CASSRTIRYNSPLHF. The CDR3 DNA sequence: TGTGCCAGTAGCAGAACTATCCGCTATAATTCACCCCTCCACTTT.

This clone is a singleton in its sample. The chain uses TRBV7-2 and TRBJ1-6; D is ambiguous. In germline, CDR1 is SGHTA, CDR2 FQGNSA. There are 14 residues in the CDR3. V dropped 2 bases and J dropped 10 bases, with 12 bases sitting between them. The CDR3 protein is CASSLLAGSSPLHF. The DNA of the CDR3 is TGTGCCAGCAGCTTACTCGCGGGGAGCTCACCCCTCCACTTT.

This chain connects TRBV6-5 to TRBJ2-5; D unclear. CDR1 is MNHEY and CDR2 is SVGAGI in the germline V gene. The CDR3 has 14 residues. V shed 0 bases and J shed 4 bases, with 9 bases lying between them. The chain's CDR3 is CASSYSPGPETQYF. CDR3 bases: TGTGCCAGCAGTTACTCGCCCGGGCCAGAGACCCAGTACTTC.

The J gene is TRBJ2-7, the V gene TRBV6-1; D is uncertain. The V gene lost 5 bases and the J gene lost 3 bases, with 17 bases spanning the gap. The CDR3 is made up of 15 amino acids. Germline assignment: CDR1 MNHNS and CDR2 SASEGT. CDR3 DNA sequence: TGTGCCAGCAGTCAACAAATGACTCCAGGCTACGAGCAGTACGTC. Its translation is CASSQQMTPGYEQYV.

In this sample, this clone turned up once. The chain links TRBV5-1 to TRBJ1-4; TRBD1 aligns across 7 bases. The CDR3 consists of 14 residues. V trimming: 5 bases; J trimming: 5 bases; junction bases outside the gene matches: 6. CDR1 SGHRS and CDR2 YFSETQ come from the germline V gene. CDR3 region: CASRHDRANEKLFF. The CDR3 nucleotides are TGCGCCAGCAGACACGACAGGGCGAATGAAAAACTGTTTTTT.

For the CDR3, the DNA is TGTGCCAGCAGATTCACAGGGCCCGGGGAGCTGTTTTTT. As protein: CASRFTGPGELFF. The V call is TRBV2, the J call TRBJ2-2, with D maybe TRBD1 (6 bases). Per germline, CDR1 SNHLY and CDR2 FYNNEI. The CDR3 is made up of 13 amino acids. The V and J ends lost 6 bases and 6 bases respectively, with 11 bases between them.

The chain employs TRBV4-2 and TRBJ1-2; TRBD1 is a possible D gene (5 bases). CDR1 is LGHNA and CDR2 is YNFKEQ in the germline V gene. CDR3 length equals 16 residues. The V gene lost 0 bases and the J gene lost 7 bases, with 18 bases spanning the gap. The CDR3 sequence is CASSQDHLAGLSGYTF. The CDR3 nucleotides read TGTGCCAGCAGCCAAGATCATTTAGCAGGGCTGAGTGGCTACACCTTC.

This clone was detected only once. CDR3 in amino acids: CASSPRRTGEDIQYF. Here the CDR3 DNA reads TGTGCCAGCAGCCCCCGGCGGACCGGGGAGGACATTCAGTACTTC. The chain links TRBV9 to TRBJ2-4; a weak D match, TRBD2 (6 bases). The germline V and J ends were trimmed by 4 bases and 8 bases, with 19 bases remaining between them. This CDR3 region has 15 residues. Looked up from germline, CDR1 is SGDLS and CDR2 is YYNGEE. The full variable domain, in which reference TRBV9 and TRBJ2-4 provide the parts outside the CDR3, is DSGVTQTPKHLITATGQRVTLRCSPRSGDLSVYWYQQSLDQGLQFLIQYYNGEERAKGNILERFSAQQFPDLHSELNLSSLELGDSALYFCASSPRRTGEDIQYFGAGTRLSVL.

This clone appeared a few times. The rearrangement joins TRBV7-2 to TRBJ2-7; a weak D match, TRBD2 (5 bases). The length of the CDR3 is 14 residues. Trimming cost V 0 bases and J 3 bases, with 9 bases left between them. Germline CDR1 is SGHTA and CDR2 is FQGNSA. DNA of the CDR3: TGTGCCAGCAGCTTAGCGCGAGGACTCTACGAGCAGTACGTC. This encodes CASSLARGLYEQYV.

The chain combines TRBV28 with TRBJ1-2, with no clear D. The ends were cut back, 5 bases at V and 4 bases at J, with 8 bases in the middle. Per germline, CDR1 MDHEN and CDR2 SYDVKM. The CDR3 runs to 12 residues. The chain's CDR3 is CASSETRYGYTF. CDR3 sequence (DNA): TGTGCCAGCAGTGAGACACGCTATGGCTACACCTTC.

The chain joins TRBV30 to TRBJ2-5; D is perhaps TRBD2 (7 bases). V was cut by 0 bases and J by 5 bases, with 10 bases left in between. The CDR3 has 13 amino acids. CDR1 is GTSNPN and CDR2 is SVGIG in the germline V gene (reference sequence). This chain's CDR3 is CAWSVGGAETQYF. DNA for the CDR3: TGTGCCTGGAGTGTAGGGGGGGCCGAGACCCAGTACTTC.

This clone was counted only a few times. The chain is built from TRBV27 and TRBJ2-2, with 7 bases aligning to TRBD1. CDR1 is MNHEY and CDR2 is SMNVEV in the germline V gene (reference sequence). V gave up 5 bases and J gave up 1 base; unmatched junction bases: 7. The CDR3 covers 16 residues. The CDR3 protein is CASSPYRTGNTGELFF. The DNA of the CDR3 is TGTGCCAGCAGTCCCTATAGGACAGGGAACACCGGGGAGCTGTTTTTT.

This chain joins TRBV2 and TRBJ1-1; 7 nucleotides align to TRBD1. This CDR3 comprises 14 residues. Germline V lookup: CDR1 SNHLY, CDR2 FYNNEI. The junction had 9 bases not matched to a gene; V was cut back by 5 bases and J by 6 bases. The CDR3 DNA sequence: TGTGCCAGCAGTTTCCTCGTAGGGGGCTCTGAAGCTTTCTTT. Translating it yields CASSFLVGGSEAFF. Looking up the rest from reference TRBV2 and TRBJ1-1 gives the full variable domain: EPEVTQTPSHQVTQMGQEVILRCVPISNHLYFYWYRQILGQKVEFLVSFYNNEISEKSEIFDDQFSVERPDGSNFTLKIRSTKLEDSAMYFCASSFLVGGSEAFFGQGTRLTVV.

This clone was found once. The gene calls are TRBV18 and TRBJ1-1; D not certain. This CDR3 contains 15 residues. The germline V gene has CDR1 KGHSH and CDR2 LQKENI. V lost 3 bases, J lost 0 bases, and 11 bases lay in between. The DNA for the CDR3 is TGTGCCAGCTCACCGGGTTGGCAGGTGAACACTGAAGCTTTCTTT. It specifies CASSPGWQVNTEAFF. Looking up the rest from reference TRBV18 and TRBJ1-1 gives the full variable domain: NAGVMQNPRHLVRRRGQEARLRCSPMKGHSHVYWYRQLPEEGLKFMVYLQKENIIDESGMPKERFSAEFPKEGPSILRIQQVVRGDSAAYFCASSPGWQVNTEAFFGQGTRLTVV.

This clone was observed a single time. This chain joins TRBV7-9 and TRBJ1-1, with TRBD1 matching over 9 bases. The CDR3 totals 14 residues. Trimming at V came to 8 bases and at J to 1 base, leaving 5 bases not matched to a gene. The germline V gene encodes CDR1 SEHNR and CDR2 FQNEAQ (reference sequence). CDR3 in amino acids: CASSGQGQNTEAFF. The CDR3 DNA follows: TGTGCCAGCTCTGGACAGGGGCAGAACACTGAAGCTTTCTTT.

In this sample, this clone turned up a few times. J is TRBJ1-5 and V is TRBV7-8; 8 bases are a match to TRBD1. CDR3 length equals 18 residues. From germline, CDR1 is SGHVS and CDR2 FQNEAQ. V was clipped by 3 bases and J by 3 bases; unmatched bases: 13. The CDR3 loop reads CASSFRAGGWENNQPQHF. The CDR3 nucleotides read TGTGCCAGCAGCTTCCGGGCAGGGGGCTGGGAAAACAATCAGCCCCAGCATTTT.